Described below is a single TCR beta chain sequence and its context. What this receptor recognizes is not known. The CDR3 end falls 3 residues outside the read, so it is completed with the germline J gene. At the junction V is shortened by 5 bases and J by 1 base; bases outside the gene matches: 2. The CDR3 runs 15 amino acids, cysteine and phenylalanine included. Part of the CDR3 DNA is given, 36 bases translated from base 1. Based on the germline V gene, the CDR1 and CDR2 sequences are SGHTA and FQGTGA. This specimen belongs to a study of T cells in women clearing cervical HPV infection (dated by TCRdb to the late 2010s). General notes on the study: Cases were about 25 women with histologically confirmed HPV16-related CIN3 or worse, including a couple of invasive cancers. The controls were over 20 women whose single incident HPV16 infection cleared within 12 months with no development of precancer or cancer. Case blood was taken at the visit when the lesion was first identified, whereas control blood was taken when infection was no longer detected. Among cases, blood sampling came a median of roughly 150 days after lesion detection, with an interquartile range of roughly 90 to 230 days. HLA typing was available for only a few women, so HLA type could not be excluded as a confounder. The exploratory proof-of-principle case-control study was nested within the Guanacaste HPV Natural History Study in Costa Rica and compared TCR repertoires across cervical HPV16 outcomes. Cases and controls were matched on age within five years and on year of sample collection. Median age was about 32 years in cases versus approximately 37 in controls, and baseline characteristics did not differ significantly. The parent cohort enrolled some 10,000 women aged 18 or older in Guanacaste, Costa Rica, during about 1992 to 1994 and followed them for over six years. Five blinded duplicates per group were added as quality controls, giving roughly 60 samples: 50 or so participants and 10 replicates. Broader findings and caveats from the paper: Random forest classifiers combining richness and V gene abundances distinguished cases from controls with an estimated AUC of 0.7 to 0.85. Lower TRBV6-7 relative abundance was observed in cases than in controls (around 0.1% versus 0.15%; Bonferroni P = 0.0008). The cross-sectional design could not show whether the associations came before the infection or were a result of it, and neither effector/memory subsets nor HPV-specific T cells were isolated. Significantly higher TCR repertoire richness was observed in CIN3+ cases than in controls across sequencing depths, whereas no difference in evenness was found. Because the number of T cells in each sample was unknown, differences in richness could reflect differing T-cell content rather than repertoire biology.

Every participant had a single incident cervical HPV16 infection, and women with prevalent HPV16 infections were excluded. Cervical HPV DNA was detected by MY09/MY11 PCR and genotyped by dot-blot hybridization. Around 16 mL of heparinized blood was centrifuged, after which the buffy coat was aliquoted, frozen at -30 degrees C, and then stored at -80 degrees C. QIAGEN kits were used to extract genomic DNA from the buffy coat specimens. TCR beta CDR3 regions were amplified by multiplex PCR from an average of about 1,300 ng genomic DNA per sample using the immunoSEQ assay. The assay corrected primer bias using a complete synthetic TCR repertoire to establish an amplification baseline. Amplicons were sequenced on the Illumina platform. Per the original workflow: Sequence errors were corrected by clustering with frequency ratios and a modified nearest-neighbor algorithm, and the sequences were then analyzed in the immunoSEQ Analyzer using IMGT gene definitions. At each rarefaction depth, TCR richness and evenness were averaged over 20 rarefaction repeats, and samples with fewer sequences than the depth were excluded. Wilcoxon rank sum tests with FDR correction were used to compare V, D and J gene relative abundances between the groups. In the blinded duplicates, the intraclass correlation was about 95% for TCR richness and averaged about 79% across fewer than 80 gene segments. Not all clones reach the TCRdb copy of this immuneACCESS table, which keeps in-frame sequences only. Checked studies attribute under half of the gap to unresolved V genes and leave the rest unexplained. V, J and clone size derive from that table, while D and trimming were established from the DNA sequence. In this sample's table one finds about 46,000 clones. Approximately 40% of the sample rests with the top ten.

The TCR originated in a woman aged 18-70 years with a cervical HPV16 infection that either progressed to CIN3+ or cleared (not recorded which). Specimen: blood buffy coat. The V gene is TRBV7-3 and the J gene is TRBJ1-1; TRBD1 lines up with 12 middle nucleotides. The CDR3 amino acid sequence is: CASSRDRGQNTEAFF. Incomplete CDR3 DNA: TGTGCCAGCAGCCGGGACAGGGGGCAGAACACTGAA.